One sample yielded the 20 T cell receptor beta chains listed below, sequenced in a study of T cells in Graves' hyperthyroidism and ophthalmopathy. Regions amplified from RNA transcripts were the TCR beta CDR3 regions. HTBI primers were the set used in a first-round RT-PCR of the TCR CDR3. Each CDR3 protein gets one entry after TCRdb re-called the multiplex PCR reads with MiXCR. The data hold about 420,000 distinct CDR3 sequences, with approximately 14% observed a single time. The sample consisted of blood. These receptors originate from a woman under 30 with Graves' hyperthyroidism.

This clonotype has a count of ten or more. The gene calls are TRBV6-1 and TRBJ1-2; 7 nucleotides line up with TRBD1. The length of the CDR3 is 13 residues. Germline values: CDR1 MNHNS, CDR2 SASEGT. The junction had 4 bases not matched to a gene; V was cut back by 5 bases and J by 4 bases. CDR3 residues: CASSPTGAYGYTF. The CDR3 DNA reads as TGTGCCAGCAGTCCTACAGGGGCCTATGGCTACACCTTC.

The genes are TRBV6-2 or TRBV6-3 and TRBJ2-1; the D call may be TRBD1 or TRBD2 (5 bases each). In germline, CDR1 is MNHEY, CDR2 SVGEGT. This CDR3 region has 15 residues. With 8 bases removed from V and 0 bases from J, the gap between germline ends came to 14 bases. CDR3 coding DNA: TGTGCCAGCTTAAGGGCAGGGAGCTCCTACAATGAGCAGTTCTTC. Its protein product is CASLRAGSSYNEQFF.

The sample holds many counts of this clonotype. This sequence joins TRBV12-3 or TRBV12-4 and TRBJ2-5; a weak D match, TRBD1 (6 bases). V was cut by 7 bases and J by 1 base, with 16 bases left in between. The CDR3 covers 15 residues. The CDR3 is CASTRTRGGQETQYF. The CDR3 bases are TGTGCCAGCACCCGGACTCGAGGGGGCCAAGAGACCCAGTACTTC.

There are a few counts of this clonotype. A much larger clone sits a single nucleotide away, making a read error possible. The chain employs TRBV6-1 and TRBJ2-5; 13 positions agree with TRBD2. CDR1 is MNHNS, CDR2 SASEGT, per germline. The CDR3 extends over 16 amino acids. Trimming at V came to 3 bases and at J to 7 bases, leaving 8 bases not matched to a gene. The CDR3 DNA reads TGTGCCAGCAGTGACGGGACTAGCGGGAAGAGGGTGACCCAGTACTTC. This codes for CASSDGTSGKRVTQYF.

The rearrangement uses TRBV29-1 and TRBJ2-3; D unclear. The V and J ends lost 3 bases and 2 bases respectively, with 15 bases between them. This CDR3 contains 15 residues. The germline V gene has CDR1 SQVTM and CDR2 ANQGSEA. The CDR3 sequence: CSVDGTIDNTDTQYF. The CDR3 DNA reads as TGCAGCGTTGATGGCACTATCGATAACACAGATACGCAGTATTTT.

DNA of the CDR3: TGCAGTGCTAGAACTCCCGGGACAGCTCTGGAAGCTTTCTTT. Encoded protein: CSARTPGTALEAFF. The chain joins TRBV20-1 to TRBJ1-1; 7 bases are a match to TRBD1. CDR1 and CDR2 (germline): DFQATT, SNEGSKA (reference sequence). This CDR3 has 14 amino acids. V gave up 2 bases and J gave up 8 bases; unmatched junction bases: 11.

The chain combines TRBV29-1 with TRBJ2-7; 8 nucleotides line up with TRBD1. This CDR3 comprises 12 residues. The V gene end was trimmed by 5 bases and the J gene end by 5 bases; junction bases not matched to a gene: 5. Germline lookup yields CDR1 SQVTM and CDR2 ANQGSEA. This chain's CDR3 is CSVPQGANEQYF. CDR3 nucleotide sequence: TGCAGCGTTCCTCAGGGGGCCAACGAGCAGTACTTC.

Regarding this clonotype: Without the conserved terminal phenylalanine or tryptophan, this CDR3 likely stems from a read error. The chain has TRBV12-5 and TRBJ2-7; 9 bases line up with TRBD1. In germline, CDR1 is LGHNT, CDR2 FRNRAP. The V and J ends lost 6 bases and 4 bases, in that order; junction bases with no gene match: 16. The CDR3 contains 17 residues. CDR3: CASGLDRGDPRLYEQYL. Written as DNA, the CDR3 is TGTGCTAGTGGCCTGGACAGGGGCGATCCTCGATTATACGAGCAGTACCTC.

Many counts were recorded for this clonotype. The rearrangement uses TRBV20-1 and TRBJ2-1; tentatively, D is TRBD1 or TRBD2 (5 bases each). The ends were cut back, 3 bases at V and 5 bases at J, with 17 bases in the middle. Germline CDR1 and CDR2: DFQATT and SNEGSKA (reference sequence). The CDR3 has 15 amino acids. CDR3 DNA: TGCAGTGCTAGCCCCCGGGACCTCGATCACAATGAGCAGTTCTTC. Its protein product is CSASPRDLDHNEQFF.

Worth noting for this clonotype: A much larger clone lies one base from this, so it may be a read error. This chain links TRBV12-3 or TRBV12-4 with TRBJ2-1, with 9 positions matching TRBD1. The length of the CDR3 is 15 residues. The J segment lost 8 bases and the V segment lost 6 bases, leaving 11 bases of the junction unmatched. The CDR3: CASSMGGQGKDEQFF. In DNA, the CDR3 is TGTGCCAGCAGCATGGGGGGACAGGGAAAGGATGAGCAGTTCTTC.

This clonotype was detected many times. This chain uses TRBV18 with TRBJ1-5; D gene unclear. There are 14 residues in the CDR3. V was shortened by 4 bases and J by 2 bases, with 9 bases between the two germline ends. Germline-derived CDR1 and CDR2 are KGHSH and LQKENI. The DNA of the CDR3 is TGTGCCAGCTCACAGGGAAGTGGCAATCAGCCCCAGCATTTT. As protein: CASSQGSGNQPQHF.

This clonotype was detected many times. The chain employs TRBV6-2 or TRBV6-3 and TRBJ2-3; 9 bases are shared with TRBD2. Trimming removed 5 bases from V and 2 bases from J; junction bases left unmatched: 2. This CDR3 has 14 residues. Germline V gene data show CDR1 as MNHEY and CDR2 as SVGEGT. CDR3 in amino acids: CASSPSGDTDTQYF. CDR3 in DNA: TGTGCCAGCAGTCCTAGCGGGGACACAGATACGCAGTATTTT.

This clonotype was seen at least ten times. The chain carries TRBV20-1 and TRBJ1-2; D remains ambiguous. Germline-derived CDR1 and CDR2 are DFQATT and SNEGSKA (reference sequence). The V gene lost 0 bases and the J gene lost 2 bases, with 7 bases spanning the gap. This CDR3 is 13 amino acids long. The CDR3 coding sequence is TGCAGTGCTAGAGATCGGGAAAACTATGGCTACACCTTC. It translates to CSARDRENYGYTF.

This chain joins TRBV4-1 and TRBJ1-4, with D possibly being TRBD1 (5 bases). The ends were cut back, 1 base at V and 8 bases at J, with 14 bases in the middle. Looked up from germline, CDR1 is MGHRA and CDR2 is YSYEKL. The CDR3 runs 15 residues. In DNA, the CDR3 is TGCGCCAGCAGCCAAGTAGGGGCCAGTAACGAAAAACTGTTTTTT. It translates to CASSQVGASNEKLFF.

Comments on this clonotype: This may stem from a read error, because a much larger clone lies one nucleotide away. The chain carries TRBV20-1 and TRBJ1-5; D not certain. Trimming shortened V by 6 bases and J by 11 bases, and 20 bases separated the two germline ends. Germline V gene sequence: CDR1 DFQATT, CDR2 SNEGSKA (reference sequence). This CDR3 contains 13 residues. The CDR3 loop reads CSAIGGFMGTQHF. In nucleotides, the CDR3 is TGCAGTGCCATAGGAGGTTTCATGGGTACCCAGCATTTT.

This clonotype was seen a few times. The CDR3 nucleotides are TGTGCCAGCAGTGAATGGGGTCCTAGCACAGATACGCAGTATTTT. This codes for CASSEWGPSTDTQYF. The chain is built from TRBV6-1 and TRBJ2-3; D is ambiguous. The CDR3 is 15 amino acids. The germline V gene has CDR1 MNHNS and CDR2 SASEGT. V lost 2 bases and J 0 bases, leaving 9 bases between the germline ends.

V is TRBV27 and J is TRBJ2-7, with TRBD2 matching over 8 bases. The CDR3 spans 15 residues. The junction had 11 bases not matched to a gene; V was cut back by 5 bases and J by 5 bases. CDR1 is MNHEY and CDR2 is SMNVEV in the germline V gene (reference sequence). CDR3 in amino acids: CASSPSAGVGDEQYF. The CDR3 region has the DNA TGTGCCAGCAGTCCGTCAGCGGGGGTAGGGGACGAGCAGTACTTC.

This clonotype has ten or more counts. The genes are TRBV15 and TRBJ1-4; D is perhaps TRBD1 (6 bases). The V end lost 8 bases, the J end lost 3 bases, and 10 bases lay between the germline ends. Germline values: CDR1 LNHNV, CDR2 YYDKDF (reference sequence). The CDR3 has 13 residues. The CDR3 reads CATRGRANEKLFF. CDR3 DNA: TGTGCCACCCGGGGGCGAGCTAATGAAAAACTGTTTTTT. Full variable domain (remainder filled in from reference TRBV15 and TRBJ1-4): DAMVIQNPRYQVTQFGKPVTLSCSQTLNHNVMYWYQQKSSQAPKLLFHYYDKDFNNEADTPDNFQSRRPNTSFCFLDIRSPGLGDTAMYLCATRGRANEKLFFGSGTQLSVL.

The genes are TRBV20-1 and TRBJ2-7; 11 positions agree with TRBD2. J was trimmed by 2 bases and V by 3 bases; bases with no gene match: 9. The length of the CDR3 is 16 residues. CDR1 and CDR2 (germline): DFQATT, SNEGSKA (reference sequence). The CDR3 here is CSASRSGRARTYEQYF. CDR3 nucleotide sequence: TGCAGTGCTAGTCGTAGCGGGAGGGCCCGCACCTACGAGCAGTACTTC.

This clonotype was counted between two and nine times. The chain joins TRBV6-1 to TRBJ2-7; D is unclear. Germline V lookup: CDR1 MNHNS, CDR2 SASEGT. CDR3 length: 11 amino acids. Trimming removed 3 bases at V and 3 bases at J, with 3 bases between. As DNA, the CDR3 is TGTGCCAGCAGTGAGATCTACGAGCAGTACTTC. Translated, it gives CASSEIYEQYF.